Reported below is one TCR beta chain. This clonotype was seen repeatedly, ten times or more. Its binding antigen is unknown. Per-base quality was not reported, and no clone a single base away is much larger than it. The data are from a study of T cell repertoires in cytomegalovirus infection (dated by TCRdb to the late 2010s). In the study overall: Recently identified HLA-C-restricted CMV epitopes, whose presentation resists viral immunomodulation, were targeted by peptide stimulations together with well-studied HLA-B-restricted epitopes. The HLA type of each donor mattered for the analysis, because public TCR beta signatures pointed to carriage of CMV infection along with the matching HLA type.

The full study reports these points: The ex vivo response was dominated by HLA-C-restricted CMV-specific TCR beta clonotypes, which also provided the single most frequent clonotype in two of eight donors. In both this cohort and an independent approximately 350-donor cohort, the cumulative frequency of public TCR beta family members distinguished carriers of CMV infection plus the relevant HLA type.

In the paper's terms, the treatment or condition label means: in vitro stimulation with specific CMV peptide epitopes to enrich CMV-specific T cells. The sequencing machine was an Illumina HiSeq 1500. TCRdb redid the processing of the public reads, applying fastp at Q25 and MiXCR, and retained in-frame beta chains. Each record represents a unique CDR3 protein, reported with the most common genes and DNA among its rows. The sample yields 380,000 or so distinct CDR3 sequences; nearly 35% were counted once. Together, the top ten hold roughly 13% of the sample. The junction shows trimming of 1 base on V and 5 bases on J, plus 14 bases between the germline ends. The CDR3 has 15 amino acids, counting the end cysteine and phenylalanine. CDR3 DNA is the only sequence kept; it has 45 bases, read in frame from the first base. As encoded in the germline V gene, CDR1 is SGHTA while CDR2 is FQGNSA.

Recombination joined TRBV7-2 with TRBJ1-2; a tentative D match to TRBD1 spans 5 bases. The sequencing used cultured PBMCs, collected from culture after CMV antigen stimulation. This sequence was found in a human donor in good health (CMV status not recorded). Some clones in this sample may be carry-over from other donors' samples. The DNA sequence is as follows: TGTGCCAGCAGCTTAGGCGACAGCCTCTATTATGGCTACACCTTC. Translated, this is CASSLGDSLYYGYTF.